The 14 T cell receptor beta chains below were found in one sample sequenced in a study of spatial heterogeneity in lung cancer (dated by TCRdb to the late 2010s). What this sample's time point label stands for: sample taken at primary tumor resection. Findings and caveats that apply to the study as a whole: The tumor nonsynonymous mutation count correlated with the number of expanded alpha and beta TCRs within the tumor.

These receptors' targets are unknown. The library was built by means of 5' RACE. The instrument was a NextSeq 500. TCRdb itself trimmed the public reads at Q25 with fastp, ran MiXCR and retained productive beta chains. Rows with a matching CDR3 protein are joined into one entry that keeps the most common DNA and genes. The sample table shows 6,000 to 8,500 distinct CDR3 sequences, and approximately 14% are seen once. 8.1% of the sample comes from the top ten. The specimen comprised lung tumor tissue, sampled at surgery. These receptors came from a male donor with early-stage non-small cell lung cancer.

Judged by abundance, this clonotype is medium-sized. This beta chain is a stray sequence in a library constructed for alpha chains; its clone size is not meaningful. V is TRBV20-1 and J is TRBJ1-1, with D uncertain. The length of the CDR3 is 15 residues. Germline CDR1 DFQATT, CDR2 SNEGSKA (reference sequence). Deletions cut 3 bases from V and 0 bases from J, with 14 bases between. The chain's CDR3 is CSASPRRVLNTEAFF. In nucleotides, the CDR3 is TGCAGTGCTAGCCCCCGCCGGGTCCTGAACACTGAAGCTTTCTTT.

A word on this clonotype: A library made for alpha chains picked up this beta chain off target, so its size means little. J is TRBJ2-1 and V is TRBV7-9; 7 nucleotides match TRBD1. Losses at the gene ends were 8 bases for V and 6 bases for J; bases not matched to a gene: 10. The germline V gene encodes CDR1 SEHNR and CDR2 FQNEAQ (reference sequence). CDR3 length: 14 residues. This CDR3 is CASVPQGLINEQFF. The CDR3 coding sequence is TGTGCCAGCGTTCCACAGGGGCTAATCAATGAGCAGTTCTTC.

This clonotype showed up just once. Since the library was made to target alpha chains, this beta chain is a stray read and its abundance is not meaningful. The rearrangement joins TRBV4-2 to TRBJ2-1; the match to TRBD2 covers 9 bases. Per the germline V gene, CDR1 is LGHNA and CDR2 is YNFKEQ. The CDR3 contains 16 residues. The V and J ends lost 4 bases and 5 bases, in that order; junction bases with no gene match: 9. The DNA of the CDR3 is TGTGCCAGCAGCCCTTATATGACTAGCGGCGACAATGAGCAGTTCTTC. It yields the protein CASSPYMTSGDNEQFF.

The sample holds many counts of this clonotype. This beta chain slipped into a library made for alpha chains as a stray read, so its size is not meaningful. This chain uses TRBV6-2 or TRBV6-3 with TRBJ2-7, with 8 bases fitting TRBD1. V trimming: 4 bases; J trimming: 0 bases; junction bases outside the gene matches: 2. CDR1 MNHEY and CDR2 SVGEGT come from the germline V gene. This CDR3 has 14 residues. The CDR3 region is CASSWTGSSYEQYF. The CDR3 coding sequence is TGTGCCAGCAGTTGGACAGGGAGCTCCTACGAGCAGTACTTC.

There are many counts of this clonotype. Within a library made for alpha chains, this beta chain is off target, and its count is uninformative. This chain connects TRBV14 to TRBJ2-2, with 11 bases matching TRBD2. This CDR3 contains 17 residues. Trimming at V came to 3 bases and at J to 5 bases, leaving 8 bases not matched to a gene. Germline-derived CDR1 and CDR2 are SGHDN and FVKESK. This CDR3 is CASSHVYGTSGTGELFF. CDR3 sequence (DNA): TGTGCCAGCAGCCACGTATACGGGACTAGCGGTACCGGGGAGCTGTTTTTT.

This clonotype counts as medium-sized (0.01 to 0.1%). Little can be read into the size of this beta chain, an off-target read in a library designed for alpha chains. The chain links TRBV20-1 to TRBJ2-7, with D hard to call. Looked up from germline, CDR1 is DFQATT and CDR2 is SNEGSKA (reference sequence). The CDR3 consists of 13 residues. Trimming pared 4 bases from V and 0 bases from J, leaving 10 bases between. The CDR3 coding sequence is TGCAGTGCTATAGGGCTAGACTCCTACGAGCAGTACTTC. Translating it yields CSAIGLDSYEQYF.

Concerning this clonotype: At one of its ends the junction is not consistent with the germline gene, which may arise from a read error. This beta chain lies outside the target of a library built for alpha chains; its clone size means little. The CDR3 DNA reads as TGTGCTAGCAGCCCCGGCCCTACCGGTGAGCAGTTCTTC. It yields the protein CASSPGPTGEQFF. The rearrangement joins TRBV7-7 to TRBJ2-1; D unresolved. The CDR3 consists of 13 residues. Germline V gives CDR1 SSHAT, CDR2 FNYEAQ (reference sequence).

Many counts were recorded for this clonotype. The library was prepared for alpha chains; this beta chain is a stray read, so its frequency means little. The chain joins TRBV12-3 or TRBV12-4 to TRBJ2-5; either TRBD1 or TRBD2 may fit D (5 bases each). CDR3 length: 14 amino acids. Trimming left V 3 bases short and J 5 bases short, with 13 bases between. As DNA, the CDR3 is TGTGCCAGCAGTTTCACGGGGCGCCGGGAGACCCAGTACTTC. Amino acid sequence: CASSFTGRRETQYF.

Sample share makes this clonotype medium-sized. Since the library was made to target alpha chains, this beta chain is a stray read and its abundance is not meaningful. The chain employs TRBV20-1 and TRBJ2-2; 14 nucleotides align to TRBD2. The CDR3 spans 14 residues. The V gene's germline CDR1 is DFQATT and CDR2 SNEGSKA (reference sequence). Germline trimming cut 6 bases from V and 6 bases from J; bases unmatched to any gene: 3. The CDR3 region has the DNA TGCAGTGCCTTGGGACTAGCGGGAGCCGGGGAGCTGTTTTTT. Its translation is CSALGLAGAGELFF.

Judged by abundance, this clonotype is medium-sized. This beta chain is an off-target read within a library intended for alpha chains, so its frequency means little. The chain employs TRBV6-6 and TRBJ2-5; D remains unclear. Germline V gene lookup returns CDR1 MNHNY and CDR2 SVGAGI (reference sequence). The CDR3 has 11 residues. V lost 6 bases to trimming and J lost 6 bases, with 8 bases between them. The DNA for the CDR3 is TGTGCCAGCAGCCCCCAGAAGACCCAGTACTTC. This encodes CASSPQKTQYF.

This clonotype showed up many times. This beta chain represents an off-target read in a library built for alpha chains; its size is of limited meaning. The gene calls are TRBV14 and TRBJ2-7; D unresolved. V gave up 1 base and J gave up 0 bases, with 13 bases separating them. The CDR3 length is 16 residues. CDR1 is SGHDN, CDR2 FVKESK, per germline. The CDR3 nucleotides read TGTGCCAGCAGCCAAGGTCACAGATACTTCTCCTACGAGCAGTACTTC. As protein: CASSQGHRYFSYEQYF.

This clonotype was picked up many times. A library prepared for alpha chains yielded this beta chain as an off-target read; its size is of little meaning. The V call is TRBV2, the J call TRBJ1-1, with 9 bases lining up with TRBD1. CDR1 and CDR2 from the germline V gene are SNHLY and FYNNEI. This CDR3 comprises 14 residues. The trim removed 6 bases at V and 7 bases at J, leaving 9 bases unmatched. In nucleotides, the CDR3 is TGTGCCAGCAGAGCCTCCGGGACAGGGATTGAAGCTTTCTTT. Translation: CASRASGTGIEAFF.

This clonotype is medium-sized in the sample. This beta chain was picked up by a library intended for alpha chains and is off target, so its count carries little meaning. The rearrangement links TRBV11-2 to TRBJ1-6, with 10 nucleotides matching TRBD1. The CDR3 covers 15 residues. The J segment lost 9 bases and the V segment lost 3 bases, leaving 5 bases of the junction unmatched. CDR1 is SGHAT, CDR2 FQNNGV, per germline. The CDR3: CASSLGTGVTSPLHF. In nucleotides, the CDR3 is TGTGCCAGCAGCTTGGGGACAGGGGTTACTTCACCCCTCCACTTT.

By share, this clonotype counts as medium-sized. As an off-target read in a library built for alpha chains, this beta chain has a frequency of little significance. The J gene is TRBJ1-5, the V gene TRBV11-2, with D perhaps matching TRBD1 (6 bases). This CDR3 is built from 15 residues. Trimming took off 3 bases at V and 3 bases at J, with 12 bases between the two ends. Germline V gene lookup returns CDR1 SGHAT and CDR2 FQNNGV. CDR3: CASSLEAGDNQPQHF. CDR3 nucleotides: TGTGCCAGCAGCTTGGAGGCAGGGGACAATCAGCCCCAGCATTTT. Filled out from reference TRBV11-2 and TRBJ1-5, the complete variable domain reads EAGVAQSPRYKIIEKRQSVAFWCNPISGHATLYWYQQILGQGPKLLIQFQNNGVVDDSQLPKDRFSAERLKGVDSTLKIQPAKLEDSAVYLCASSLEAGDNQPQHFGDGTRLSIL.